This TCR beta chain derives from a study of cytomegalovirus exposure and HLA in healthy donors. In germline, CDR1 is LGHNA, CDR2 YNFKEQ. The CDR3 is 17 amino acids. Trimming took 2 bases from V and 2 from J, leaving 16 bases between them. It was with 60 Vbeta and 13 Jbeta primers that the PCR ran. The method was immunoSEQ multiplex PCR; TCRdb's version includes in-frame clones alone and lacks a portion of them. The data hold some 120,000 clones, with about 80% observed a single time. V usage is TRBV4-2 and J usage is TRBJ1-5; TRBD1 is a possible D gene (5 bases). Sequenced sample: PBMCs. This receptor was obtained from a human donor in good health. The CDR3 DNA follows: TGTGCCAGCAGCCAATACTCCGGACAACTCGGCAATCAGCCCCAGCATTTT. The encoded protein is CASSQYSGQLGNQPQHF.